This T cell receptor beta chain was sequenced in a study of blood T cell repertoires in COVID-19. Study background: Sites in the United States, Italy and Spain provided acute and convalescent COVID-19 samples. Nucleic acid was either cDNA or gDNA, and it came from T cells, B-cell-depleted T cells, or PBMCs.

Worth noting for this clone: Other DNA sequences in the same sample also yield this CDR3.

Original data processing: Amplifying reference gene primers gave estimates of nucleated cell counts. Repertoires were generated with immunoSEQ multiplex PCR, while TCRdb's copy carries only in-frame clones and drops some. V, J and clone size reflect that table, while D and trimming were determined from the DNA. The sample includes approximately 170,000 clones, over 75% of them seen just once. The receptor's source is a man aged 35 to 55 who had recovered from COVID-19. The sample was PBMCs or T cells enriched from blood (not recorded which).

CDR3 loop: CASSLRSPYSGNTIYF. The CDR3 DNA reads TGTGCCAGCAGTTTGAGGTCGCCCTACTCTGGAAACACCATATATTTT. J is TRBJ1-3 and V is TRBV27; D is unresolved. This CDR3 has 16 residues. V gave up 3 bases and J gave up 0 bases, with 12 bases separating them. Germline V gives CDR1 MNHEY, CDR2 SMNVEV (reference sequence).